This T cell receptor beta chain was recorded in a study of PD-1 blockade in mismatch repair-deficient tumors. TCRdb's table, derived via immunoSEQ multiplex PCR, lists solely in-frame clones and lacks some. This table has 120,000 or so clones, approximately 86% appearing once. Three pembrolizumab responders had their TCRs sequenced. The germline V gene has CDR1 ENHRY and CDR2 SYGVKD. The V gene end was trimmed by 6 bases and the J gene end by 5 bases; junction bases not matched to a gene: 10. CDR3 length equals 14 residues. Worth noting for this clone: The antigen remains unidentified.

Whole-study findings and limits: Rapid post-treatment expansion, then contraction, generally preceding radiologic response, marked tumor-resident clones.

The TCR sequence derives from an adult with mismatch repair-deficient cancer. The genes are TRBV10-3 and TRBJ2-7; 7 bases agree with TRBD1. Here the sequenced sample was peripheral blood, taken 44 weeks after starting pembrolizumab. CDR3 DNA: TGTGCCATCAGCCGCCCTGACAGGGCGCACGAGCAGTACTTC. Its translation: CAISRPDRAHEQYF.